This TCR beta chain was captured by sequencing in a study of radiotherapy plus CTLA-4 blockade in lung cancer. Study information: Patients showed objective responses in roughly 19% of cases and disease control in around 30%.

Method: immunoSEQ multiplex PCR; TCRdb's copy keeps in-frame clones and lacks some. Of roughly 68,000 clones listed, approximately 78% are singletons. On this clone itself: As yet, its antigen is unknown.

Study-level results: The study found tumor-derived TCR clones expanded in blood after radiotherapy plus ipilimumab.

The CDR3 consists of 17 residues. Germline CDR1 is LNHDA and CDR2 is SQIVND (reference sequence). V dropped 3 bases and J dropped 0; count of bases not matched to a gene: 5. The chain joins TRBV19 to TRBJ2-6, with 7 bases identical to TRBD1. The input for sequencing was peripheral blood, taken from a patient treated with radiotherapy plus ipilimumab. This receptor was taken from a human donor with non-small cell lung cancer who had a complete response to radiotherapy plus ipilimumab. CDR3 coding DNA: TGTGCCAGTAGTATCACTCAGGGGGTCTCTGGGGCCAACGTCCTGACTTTC. This gives the protein CASSITQGVSGANVLTF.